These 19 T cell receptor beta chains came from one sample sequenced in a study of blood T cells in healthy people across ages. Next came a second PCR, run for 7 to 11 cycles, which used a sample-barcoded 5' primer along with a J-beta primer mix. MiXCR, applied by TCRdb to the 5' RACE reads, yields one record per CDR3 protein. The sample consists of 630,000 or so distinct CDR3 sequences, under 30% of them appearing once. Material for sequencing was blood. The receptors come from a woman of 80 years or more in good health.

V is TRBV5-1 and J is TRBJ1-4, with a weak D call TRBD1 (5 bases). The CDR3 consists of 16 residues. V lost 4 bases and J 11 bases, leaving 24 bases between the germline ends. The germline V gene encodes CDR1 SGHRS and CDR2 YFSETQ. This CDR3 is CASSPYRQGEELKLFF. CDR3 sequence (DNA): TGCGCCAGCAGCCCTTATCGTCAGGGAGAGGAGTTGAAACTGTTTTTT. The entire variable domain, with the rest obtained from reference TRBV5-1 and TRBJ1-4, is as follows: KAGVTQTPRYLIKTRGQQVTLSCSPISGHRSVSWYQQTPGQGLQFLFEYFSETQRNKGNFPGRFSGRQFSNSRSEMNVSTLELGDSALYLCASSPYRQGEELKLFFGSGTQLSVL.

The V and J genes are TRBV29-1 and TRBJ2-1; 12 bases are shared with TRBD2. CDR1 is SQVTM, CDR2 ANQGSEA, per germline. CDR3 size: 13 residues. The CDR3 DNA follows: TGCAGTGGGAGACTAGCGGGAGTGAATGAGCAGTTCTTC. Its protein product is CSGRLAGVNEQFF.

This clonotype was seen many times. V and J are TRBV20-1 and TRBJ1-6; D remains unclear. The CDR3 runs to 17 residues. Germline CDR1 is DFQATT and CDR2 is SNEGSKA (reference sequence). The V end was cut by 0 bases, the J end by 6 bases, with 18 bases between. CDR3 residues: CSARDIQKPEGNSPLHF. CDR3 sequence (DNA): TGCAGTGCTAGAGATATACAGAAACCGGAGGGTAATTCACCCCTCCACTTT.

This clonotype was counted ten times or more. This chain uses TRBV10-3 with TRBJ2-3, with D perhaps TRBD1 (5 bases). The CDR3 length is 12 residues. CDR1 and CDR2 from the germline V gene are ENHRY and SYGVKD. Trimming stripped 6 bases from V and 5 bases from J, with 9 bases between. The CDR3 bases are TGTGCCATCAGGCGTACAGGAGATACGCAGTATTTT. Residues: CAIRRTGDTQYF.

This clonotype was counted many times. The chain uses TRBV6-1 and TRBJ2-3; unclear D gene. Germline CDR1 reads MNHNS; CDR2 reads SASEGT. Trimming removed 4 bases from V and 2 bases from J, with 10 bases in between. The CDR3 loop spans 14 amino acids. The chain's CDR3 is CASSGRPITDTQYF. CDR3 sequence (DNA): TGTGCCAGCAGTGGACGGCCGATCACAGATACGCAGTATTTT.

Concerning this clonotype itself: A clone one base away is much larger, so this may be a read error. The chain joins TRBV3-1 to TRBJ2-3; unclear D gene. V was cut by 0 bases and J by 4 bases, with 11 bases left in between. CDR1 and CDR2 (germline): LGHDT, YNNKEL (reference sequence). CDR3 size: 15 residues. The CDR3 DNA is TGTGCCAGCAGCCAAGAGGCGGCTAGGGCAGATACGCAGTATTTT. Translated, it gives CASSQEAARADTQYF.

This chain joins TRBV6-2 or TRBV6-3 and TRBJ1-5, with TRBD1 as a possible D gene (6 bases). Germline V gene sequence: CDR1 MNHEY, CDR2 SVGEGT. V lost 1 base, J lost 7 bases, and 23 bases lay in between. The CDR3 is 18 residues long. CDR3: CASSYLSGIGGAGQPQHF. As DNA, the CDR3 is TGTGCCAGCAGTTACTTATCGGGCATAGGGGGGGCTGGGCAGCCCCAGCATTTT.

To note about this clonotype: This may arise from a read error, as a much more abundant clone is one base away. CDR3 region: CASTTGVANTETFF. The CDR3 region has the DNA TGCGCCAGCACGACCGGGGTAGCGAACACTGAAACTTTCTTT. V is TRBV5-1 and J is TRBJ1-1, with D unresolved. Germline V gene lookup returns CDR1 SGHRS and CDR2 YFSETQ. The CDR3 runs 14 residues.

This clonotype showed up many times. This chain uses TRBV7-3 with TRBJ1-6, with D possibly matching TRBD1 (6 bases). Germline V lookup: CDR1 SGHTA, CDR2 FQGTGA. V lost 6 bases and J 6 bases, leaving 12 bases between the germline ends. This CDR3 region has 14 residues. The CDR3 nucleotides read TGTGCCAGCAGTTTACAGGGTCGTAATTCACCCCTCCACTTT. It translates to CASSLQGRNSPLHF.

Comment on this clonotype: A read error is possible here, since a much larger clone lies one base away. CDR3 coding DNA: TGCGCCAGCAGCTTCACAGGGGATGGGCAGTTCTTC. As protein: CASSFTGDGQFF. This chain uses TRBV5-1 with TRBJ2-1; TRBD1 matches at 7 bases. The CDR3 is made up of 12 amino acids. Trimming at V came to 2 bases and at J to 12 bases, leaving 5 bases not matched to a gene. Germline V gene data show CDR1 as SGHRS and CDR2 as YFSETQ.

The chain employs TRBV7-3 and TRBJ2-3; maybe TRBD1 (6 bases). Trimming shortened V by 0 bases and J by 4 bases, and 14 bases separated the two germline ends. The CDR3 runs 16 residues. The germline V gene encodes CDR1 SGHTA and CDR2 FQGTGA. CDR3 coding DNA: TGTGCCAGCAGCTTAACTGGGGGCTTGACCCCAGATACGCAGTATTTT. As protein: CASSLTGGLTPDTQYF.

The chain joins TRBV20-1 to TRBJ2-7, with D tentatively TRBD2 (6 bases). CDR3 length: 14 residues. CDR1 is DFQATT and CDR2 is SNEGSKA in the germline V gene (reference sequence). Between the trimmed V and J ends, which lost 6 bases and 1 base, there was a span of 16 bases. CDR3 sequence (DNA): TGCAGTGCCCTCCGCTGGGACTCTTCCTACGAGCAGTACTTC. It is translated as CSALRWDSSYEQYF.

This chain connects TRBV5-6 to TRBJ1-1; D is possibly TRBD1 (6 bases). Trimming cost V 4 bases and J 0 bases, with 16 bases left between them. CDR3 size: 16 residues. Germline CDR1 reads SGHDT; CDR2 reads YYEEEE. The CDR3 DNA follows: TGTGCCAGCAGCCGCTATCCTGGACAGATGAACACTGAAGCTTTCTTT. This encodes CASSRYPGQMNTEAFF.

A word on this clonotype: A read error is possible here, since a much larger clone lies one base away. V usage is TRBV29-1 and J usage is TRBJ1-2; D is possibly TRBD1 (5 bases). The germline CDR1 and CDR2 sequences are SQVTM and ANQGSEA. This CDR3 region has 10 residues. The CDR3 loop reads CSVGGNGCTF. The CDR3 DNA follows: TGCAGCGTCGGGGGAAATGGCTGCACCTTC.

The table lists this clonotype with a few counts. Since a much larger clone is just one base distant, this may be a read error. The V call is TRBV25-1, the J call TRBJ2-7, with D perhaps TRBD1 or TRBD2 (6 bases each). The CDR3 is 13 residues long. V shed 4 bases and J shed 7 bases, with 14 bases lying between them. Germline V gives CDR1 MGHDK, CDR2 SYGVNS. The CDR3 reads CASSARGGGEQYF. CDR3 coding DNA: TGTGCCAGCAGTGCCAGGGGAGGTGGGGAGCAGTACTTC.

A word on this clonotype: Just one base apart from a much larger clone, this may be a read error. The chain joins TRBV29-1 to TRBJ1-4; D possibly corresponds to TRBD1 (5 bases). From germline, CDR1 is SQVTM and CDR2 ANQGSEA. The CDR3 extends over 14 amino acids. The CDR3 protein is CSVEVVEGTEKRFF. The CDR3 region has the DNA TGCAGCGTTGAAGTAGTAGAGGGGACGGAAAAACGGTTTTTT.

V gene TRBV20-1 combines with J gene TRBJ1-5, with D perhaps TRBD1 (5 bases). The CDR3 consists of 16 residues. V gave up 0 bases and J gave up 4 bases, with 16 bases separating them. Per germline, CDR1 DFQATT and CDR2 SNEGSKA (reference sequence). Here the CDR3 DNA reads TGCAGTGCTAGAGATCGAACCGGGGCGGAGAATCAGCCCCAGCATTTT. Its protein is CSARDRTGAENQPQHF.

This clonotype was recorded at least ten times. V is TRBV20-1 and J is TRBJ2-7; 10 nucleotides line up with TRBD2. Germline loops: CDR1 DFQATT, CDR2 SNEGSKA (reference sequence). The V segment lost 0 bases and the J segment 1 base; nucleotides outside the gene matches: 6. CDR3 length: 16 amino acids. CDR3 amino acids: CSAREPSGGPSYEQYF. DNA for the CDR3: TGCAGTGCTAGAGAGCCTAGCGGGGGTCCTTCCTACGAGCAGTACTTC.

The table lists this clonotype with a few counts. A much larger clone sits a single nucleotide away, making a read error possible. The gene calls are TRBV7-8 and TRBJ2-1; D perhaps matches TRBD2 (5 bases). CDR1 and CDR2 (germline): SGHVS, FQNEAQ. The CDR3 is 15 residues long. Trimming shortened V by 5 bases and J by 1 base, and 12 bases separated the two germline ends. CDR3 in DNA: TGTGCCAGCAGCCCCCGGGGATGGTCCTACAATGAGCAGTTCTTC. Its translation: CASSPRGWSYNEQFF. The entire variable domain, with the rest obtained from reference TRBV7-8 and TRBJ2-1, is as follows: GAGVSQSPRYKVAKRGQDVALRCDPISGHVSLFWYQQALGQGPEFLTYFQNEAQLDKSGLPSDRFFAERPEGSVSTLKIQRTQQEDSAVYLCASSPRGWSYNEQFFGPGTRLTVL.